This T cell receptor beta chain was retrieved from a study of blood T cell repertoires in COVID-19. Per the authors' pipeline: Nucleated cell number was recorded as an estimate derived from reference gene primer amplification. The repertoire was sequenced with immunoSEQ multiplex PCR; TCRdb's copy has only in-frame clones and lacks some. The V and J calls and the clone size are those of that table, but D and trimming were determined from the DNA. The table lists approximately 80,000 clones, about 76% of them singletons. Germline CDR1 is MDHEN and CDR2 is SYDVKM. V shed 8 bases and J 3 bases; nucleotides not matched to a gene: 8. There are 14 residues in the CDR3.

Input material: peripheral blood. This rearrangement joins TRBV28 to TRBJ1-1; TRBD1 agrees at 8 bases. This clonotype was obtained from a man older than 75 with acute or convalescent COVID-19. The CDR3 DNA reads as TGTGCCAGCGGAGACAGGGGTGAATACACTGAAGCTTTCTTT. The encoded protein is CASGDRGEYTEAFF.